A selection of T cell receptor beta chains follows, all from one sample in a study of cytomegalovirus exposure and HLA in healthy donors. TCRdb's copy holds only in-frame clones and misses some; the assay was immunoSEQ multiplex PCR. The sample has about 150,000 clones; about 80% are singletons. Source material: PBMCs. Receptors were obtained from a man between 40 and 49 years old in good health and CMV-seronegative. The CDR3 runs from the conserved cysteine through the conserved F or W. Fields, in order: V gene, CDR3 length, D gene, J gene, CDR3 DNA, CDR3 protein. D genes are given only for firm matches.

V: TRBV25-1
length: 15
D: -
J: TRBJ2-6
DNA: TGTGCCAGCAGTGGGGGGGGCTCTGGGGCCAACGGCCTGACTTTC
CDR3: CASSGGGSGANGLTF

V: TRBV7-8
length: 15
D: TRBD2
J: TRBJ2-7
DNA: TGTGCCAGCAGCTCCTCCTCGGGACTAGCCTACGAGCAGTACTTC
CDR3: CASSSSSGLAYEQYF

V: TRBV2
length: 14
D: TRBD1
J: TRBJ1-2
DNA: TGTGCCAGCAGTGGGTCGGGGACAGGGGTTGGCTACACCTTC
CDR3: CASSGSGTGVGYTF

V: TRBV15
length: 16
D: -
J: TRBJ1-1
DNA: TGTGCCACCAGCAGAGGGGGCAGAAACTTCAACACTGAAGCTTTCTTT
CDR3: CATSRGGRNFNTEAFF

V: TRBV11-2
length: 15
D: TRBD2
J: TRBJ2-5
DNA: TGTGCCAGCAGCTTGGTAGCGGGTCACCAAGAGACCCAGTACTTC
CDR3: CASSLVAGHQETQYF

V: TRBV6-5
length: 16
D: TRBD1
J: TRBJ2-5
DNA: TGTGCCAGCAGTTACACAGGGACAGGGCGGGGCGAGACCCAGTACTTC
CDR3: CASSYTGTGRGETQYF

V: TRBV5-6
length: 14
D: TRBD1
J: TRBJ2-3
DNA: TGTGCCAGCAGCTTGGGGCAGGGGGTAGATACGCAGTATTTT
CDR3: CASSLGQGVDTQYF

V: TRBV6-5
length: 13
D: -
J: TRBJ1-6
DNA: TGTGCCAGCAGCCTCGGACAGAATTCACCCCTCCACTTT
CDR3: CASSLGQNSPLHF

V: TRBV5-1
length: 14
D: TRBD1
J: TRBJ1-3
DNA: TGCGCCAGCAGCCCGCAGGGGGCCGGAAACACCATATATTTT
CDR3: CASSPQGAGNTIYF

V: TRBV11-3
length: 15
D: -
J: TRBJ2-1
DNA: TGTGCCAGCAGCTTTCTCGGGGGTCAGTACAATGAGCAGTTCTTC
CDR3: CASSFLGGQYNEQFF